This TCR beta chain originates from a study of beta chain features in type 1 diabetes. Sequenced material consisted of expressed TCRB transcripts (all of the isolated RNA was reverse transcribed). Naive, central memory and regulatory T cell samples averaged roughly 3.7 million immunoSEQ reads each. Only in-frame clones appear in the TCRdb table, and some are missing; sequencing was by immunoSEQ multiplex PCR. The table shows under 55,000 clones, with under 50% occurring only once. As for this clone: No antigen is known for it.

Study conclusions and caveats: A moderate, significant TCRB CDR3 shortening appeared in type 1 diabetes across four CD4+ subsets.

This CDR3 contains 14 residues. Germline V gene data show CDR1 as MDHEN and CDR2 as SYDVKM. Losses at the gene ends were 5 bases for V and 5 bases for J; bases not matched to a gene: 8. The specimen was Tregs from blood. This chain connects TRBV28 to TRBJ2-7; 8 bases are shared with TRBD1. The clonotype comes from a man younger than 45 with type 1 diabetes. CDR3 nucleotide sequence: TGTGCCAGCAGTCCTGGGGACAGGAATAACGAGCAGTACTTC. Translated: CASSPGDRNNEQYF. The full variable domain, with the rest looked up from reference TRBV28 and TRBJ2-7, is DVKVTQSSRYLVKRTGEKVFLECVQDMDHENMFWYRQDPGLGLRLIYFSYDVKMKEKGDIPEGYSVSREKKERFSLILESASTNQTSMYLCASSPGDRNNEQYFGPGTRLTVT.